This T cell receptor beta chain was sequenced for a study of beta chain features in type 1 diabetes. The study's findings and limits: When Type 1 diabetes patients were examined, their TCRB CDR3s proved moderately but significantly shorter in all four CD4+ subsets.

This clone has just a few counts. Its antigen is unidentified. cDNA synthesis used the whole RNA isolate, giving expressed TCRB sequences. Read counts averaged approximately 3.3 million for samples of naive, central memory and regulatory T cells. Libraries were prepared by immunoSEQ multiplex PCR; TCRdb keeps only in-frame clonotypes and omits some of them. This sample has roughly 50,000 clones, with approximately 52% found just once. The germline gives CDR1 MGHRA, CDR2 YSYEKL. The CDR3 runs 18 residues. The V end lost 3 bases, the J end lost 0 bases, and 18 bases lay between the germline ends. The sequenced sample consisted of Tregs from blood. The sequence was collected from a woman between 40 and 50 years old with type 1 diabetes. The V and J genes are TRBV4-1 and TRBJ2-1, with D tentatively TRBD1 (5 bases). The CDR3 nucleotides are TGCGCCAGCAGCCATCAGGGCTCTAAGTATTTCTCCTACAATGAGCAGTTCTTC. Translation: CASSHQGSKYFSYNEQFF.